This record looks at one TCR beta chain sequence and its context. Its target is unknown. These data are taken from a study of cytomegalovirus exposure and HLA in healthy donors. Overall study findings and caveats: Most TCR sequences showed up rarely, but some public TCRs showed up in many donors. Sequencing likely generated an artifact that appeared as a cluster of highly shared sequence variants. Information on immune exposure was restricted to one variable (CMV serostatus).

Germline V gene sequence: CDR1 LGHNA, CDR2 YNFKEQ. The V end was cut by 0 bases, the J end by 2 bases, with 8 bases between. The CDR3 loop spans 14 amino acids. Amplification used 60 Vbeta primers and 13 Jbeta primers. Repertoires were generated with immunoSEQ multiplex PCR, while TCRdb's copy carries only in-frame clones and drops some. Of roughly 200,000 clones in the sample, roughly 74% are singletons; the top ten hold around 1.9%. The chain joins TRBV4-2 to TRBJ2-7; D is ambiguous. The TCR comes from a woman in her twenties or thirties in good health and CMV-seronegative. Source material: PBMCs. The CDR3 loop reads CASSQDSTTYEQYF. The CDR3 coding sequence is TGTGCCAGCAGCCAAGATTCCACTACCTACGAGCAGTACTTC.